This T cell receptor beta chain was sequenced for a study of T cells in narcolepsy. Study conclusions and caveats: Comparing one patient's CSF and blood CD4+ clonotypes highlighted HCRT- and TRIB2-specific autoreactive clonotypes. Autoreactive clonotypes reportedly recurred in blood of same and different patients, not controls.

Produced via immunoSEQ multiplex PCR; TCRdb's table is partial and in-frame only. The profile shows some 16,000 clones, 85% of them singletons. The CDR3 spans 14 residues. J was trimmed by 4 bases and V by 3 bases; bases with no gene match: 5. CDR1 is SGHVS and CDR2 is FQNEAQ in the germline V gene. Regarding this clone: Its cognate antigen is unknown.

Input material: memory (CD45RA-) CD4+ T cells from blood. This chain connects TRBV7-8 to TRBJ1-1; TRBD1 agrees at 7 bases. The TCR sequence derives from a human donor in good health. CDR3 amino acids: CASSFGRGATEAFF. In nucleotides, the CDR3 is TGTGCCAGCAGCTTCGGCAGGGGGGCCACTGAAGCTTTCTTT.